This record covers a single T cell receptor beta chain. Antigen specificity is unknown. This record belongs to a study of graft-versus-host responses after intestinal transplantation. Turning to the study itself: Among the recipients, all got anti-thymocyte globulin induction and then tacrolimus and steroids for around three years.

Findings and limits, study-wide: Peak circulating GvH clone levels tracked with early post-transplant HvG declines. Recipient bone marrow held GvH clones, some seen earlier in ileum or blood.

This CDR3 is 16 amino acids long. With V trimmed by 0 bases and J by 0 bases, 2 bases remained unmatched. The germline gives CDR1 MNHEY, CDR2 SVGAGI. Sequencing was performed with immunoSEQ multiplex PCR; in TCRdb, only in-frame clones are kept and a portion is missing. The data contain some 70,000 clones, roughly 90% of them singletons. This clonotype was sampled from a human patient who received an intestinal transplant, so some T cells may come from the graft donor. This chain uses TRBV6-5 with TRBJ2-7; TRBD2 matches at 10 bases. The specimen comprised bone marrow, sampled less than 750 days after intestinal transplantation. The chain's CDR3 is CASSYSASGSSYEQYF. Written as DNA, the CDR3 is TGTGCCAGCAGTTACTCGGCTAGCGGGAGCTCCTACGAGCAGTACTTC.